These 3 T cell receptor beta chains were sequenced from one sample in a study of T cell responses to AZD1222 COVID-19 vaccine. Assay: immunoSEQ multiplex PCR; the TCRdb copy retains only in-frame clones and omits some. Here the sample spans about 120,000 clones, roughly 85% being singletons. The source material was peripheral blood, sampled on day 0 of MenACWY control vaccination. The receptor set was obtained from an adult in good health.

The chain employs TRBV2 and TRBJ2-3, with TRBD1 matching 7 bases. This CDR3 spans 14 amino acids. Germline-derived CDR1 and CDR2 are SNHLY and FYNNEI. The trim removed 7 bases at V and 4 bases at J, leaving 8 bases unmatched. DNA for the CDR3: TGTGCCAGCACTCGACAGGGACCTTCAGATACGCAGTATTTT. Translated, it gives CASTRQGPSDTQYF.

The chain recombines TRBV19 with TRBJ1-1; 7 nucleotides align to TRBD1. The germline CDR1 and CDR2 sequences are LNHDA and SQIVND (reference sequence). J lost 5 bases, V lost 5 bases, and 8 bases had no gene match. CDR3 length: 14 amino acids. The CDR3 DNA is TGTGCCAGTAGTGATGGGACAGTAGTTACTGAAGCTTTCTTT. Translated, it gives CASSDGTVVTEAFF.

The chain combines TRBV7-2 with TRBJ1-2, with D uncertain. Germline CDR1 and CDR2: SGHTA and FQGNSA. V was cut by 5 bases and J by 11 bases, with 21 bases left in between. The CDR3 length is 14 residues. As DNA, the CDR3 is TGTGCCAGCAGCCCGTTGGAAGGTCATGAACCTTACACCTTC. This codes for CASSPLEGHEPYTF.